This T cell receptor beta chain was identified during a study of cytomegalovirus exposure and HLA in healthy donors. A note on this clone: Antigen unknown.

Trimming cost V 0 bases and J 1 base, with 8 bases left between them. Per germline, CDR1 SGHDN and CDR2 FVKESK. The CDR3 covers 15 residues. Study conclusions and caveats: TCR beta chains associated with HLA were, in a later analysis, more clonally expanded than equally common others. Fewer N-insertions than the roughly 670-donor mean were reportedly shown by an Asian-associated ancestry cluster in a later analysis.

Among the donors, all were healthy bone marrow donors. The primer mix had 60 Vbeta and 13 Jbeta primers. Data came from immunoSEQ multiplex PCR; TCRdb stores just in-frame clones and leaves some out. The sample has fewer than 150,000 clones, about 80% seen once; the top ten hold approximately 5%. The sample comprised PBMCs. The clonotype comes from a woman younger than 45 in good health and CMV-seropositive. The rearrangement links TRBV14 to TRBJ2-3; D possibly corresponds to TRBD1 (6 bases). The CDR3 bases are TGTGCCAGCAGCCAAGAGGGGGCACGCACAGATACGCAGTATTTT. Translated, it gives CASSQEGARTDTQYF.